Sequencing of this T cell receptor (beta chain) was carried out in a study of OX40 agonist ivuxolimab in advanced cancers. Broader study findings: Clonal expansion was seen in CD4+ and CD8+ blood T cells by week 6 at 0.1 to 3.0 mg/kg. Which antigen the expanded peripheral T cells recognized is unknown.

Of note for this clone: Its specificity is not known.

Some clones are missing from TCRdb's copy, which holds only in-frame ones; the method was immunoSEQ multiplex PCR. The sample lists about 94,000 clones, 92% occurring once. The sequencing here drew on CD4+ or CD8+ T cells sorted from blood, taken in a trial of the OX40 agonist ivuxolimab. The TCR originated in an adult with an advanced solid tumor such as melanoma, head and neck, liver or kidney cancer.

The CDR3, as DNA: TGTGCCGTACTACAGGGAACCCTACCCCCGGGCTACACCTTC. Amino acid sequence: CAVLQGTLPPGYTF. The chain recombines TRBV2 with TRBJ1-2; TRBD1 is a possible D gene (6 bases). Trimming took off 11 bases at V and 8 bases at J, with 24 bases between the two ends. Germline CDR1 and CDR2: SNHLY and FYNNEI. The CDR3 covers 14 residues.